This T cell receptor beta chain originates from a study of blood T cell repertoires in COVID-19. The CDR3 is 16 residues long. Germline V lookup: CDR1 KGHSH, CDR2 LQKENI. V lost 0 bases and J lost 5; bases outside the gene matches: 7. TCRdb keeps only in-frame clones here, not all; method: immunoSEQ multiplex PCR. Here the sample spans approximately 180,000 clones, 75% to 85% being singletons. Sequencing was performed on peripheral blood. V and J are TRBV18 and TRBJ2-3; 8 positions match TRBD2. This clonotype originated in a woman at least 80 years old with COVID-19, enrolled during active disease. Here the CDR3 DNA reads TGTGCCAGCTCACCACCGCGGGGGGCGAGTATAGATACGCAGTATTTT. This encodes CASSPPRGASIDTQYF.